These 14 T cell receptor beta chains share one sample of origin, sequenced in a study of beta chain features in type 1 diabetes. As every portion of the isolated RNA was reverse transcribed, the sequencing read expressed TCRB transcripts. Measured with immunoSEQ multiplex PCR; TCRdb has only the in-frame clones, and not every one. Found here are about 620,000 clones, about a sixth of them singletons; the top ten hold about 0.097%. The sequencing input was naive CD4+ T cells from blood. The receptors stem from a man aged 18 to 35 in good health.

The table lists this clone with a few counts. The same CDR3 arises from other DNA sequences in this sample as well. The chain is built from TRBV7-2 and TRBJ1-1, with a tentative D call TRBD1 (5 bases). The germline V gene encodes CDR1 SGHTA and CDR2 FQGNSA. Trimming pared 4 bases from V and 1 base from J, leaving 7 bases between. CDR3 length equals 13 residues. The CDR3 here is CASSSDRNTEAFF. The CDR3 region has the DNA TGTGCCAGCAGCTCCGACAGGAACACTGAAGCTTTCTTT.

The V and J genes are TRBV2 and TRBJ1-2; the D gene is possibly TRBD1 (5 bases). The CDR3 has 12 amino acids. The germline V gene has CDR1 SNHLY and CDR2 FYNNEI. Trimming left V 7 bases short and J 4 bases short, with 10 bases between. The CDR3 spells CASTRGVYGYTF. The CDR3 DNA sequence: TGTGCCAGCACTAGGGGAGTCTATGGCTACACCTTC.

The V and J genes are TRBV4-2 and TRBJ2-1; TRBD2 aligns across 7 bases. Trimming at V came to 1 base and at J to 2 bases, leaving 5 bases not matched to a gene. This CDR3 has 16 amino acids. Looked up from germline, CDR1 is LGHNA and CDR2 is YNFKEQ. The CDR3 loop is CASSQAGGRTYNEQFF. Written as DNA, the CDR3 is TGTGCCAGCAGCCAAGCAGGCGGGAGAACCTACAATGAGCAGTTCTTC.

The table lists this clone with a few counts. V is TRBV27 and J is TRBJ2-7; D remains unclear. CDR1 and CDR2 from the germline V gene are MNHEY and SMNVEV (reference sequence). The CDR3 has 11 amino acids. Between the trimmed V and J ends, which lost 3 bases and 4 bases, there was a span of 4 bases. The CDR3 reads CASSFRYEQYF. The CDR3 DNA follows: TGTGCCAGCAGTTTCAGGTACGAGCAGTACTTC.

This chain links TRBV5-4 with TRBJ2-7, with D possibly being TRBD2 (5 bases). Per germline, CDR1 SGHNT and CDR2 YYREEE (reference sequence). V gave up 4 bases and J gave up 2 bases, with 16 bases separating them. The CDR3 covers 15 residues. The CDR3 sequence: CASSHPRVSPYEQYF. DNA of the CDR3: TGTGCCAGCAGCCACCCGCGGGTATCACCCTACGAGCAGTACTTC.

This clone was detected only a few times. V gene TRBV7-2 combines with J gene TRBJ1-3; 7 bases are a match to TRBD1. The germline CDR1 and CDR2 sequences are SGHTA and FQGNSA. CDR3 length: 14 amino acids. V was clipped by 9 bases and J by 3 bases; unmatched bases: 8. The CDR3 sequence: CASRGQADGNTIYF. CDR3 coding DNA: TGTGCCAGTAGAGGACAGGCTGATGGAAACACCATATATTTT.

This chain connects TRBV12-2 to TRBJ2-7. TRBV12-2 represents a pseudogene. This CDR3 has 15 amino acids. The CDR3: CASRSPLGGSYEQYF. DNA of the CDR3: TGTGCAAGTCGCTCCCCTCTAGGGGGGTCCTACGAGCAGTACTTC.

This clone was detected only a few times. J is TRBJ2-6 and V is TRBV7-3; tentatively, D is TRBD1 (6 bases). Germline CDR1 and CDR2: SGHTA and FQGTGA. The CDR3 totals 19 residues. Trimming removed 1 base from V and 0 bases from J, with 16 bases in between. Here the CDR3 reads CASSLMAGTTGSGANVLTF. CDR3 DNA: TGTGCCAGCAGCTTAATGGCCGGGACAACTGGCTCTGGGGCCAACGTCCTGACTTTC.

This clone was counted between two and nine times. This rearrangement joins TRBV14 to TRBJ2-7; a weak D match, TRBD1 (6 bases). V lost 3 bases and J lost 13, with 16 bases in between. Germline CDR1 reads SGHDN; CDR2 reads FVKESK. The CDR3 contains 12 residues. The CDR3 nucleotides are TGTGCCAGCAGCCAGCTGGGACATTTAAGATACTTC. This encodes CASSQLGHLRYF.

This clone was observed at least ten times. This chain joins TRBV10-3 and TRBJ2-6; D is unresolved. Trimming stripped 7 bases from V and 4 bases from J, with 8 bases between. The CDR3 consists of 13 residues. CDR1 is ENHRY and CDR2 is SYGVKD in the germline V gene. The chain's CDR3 is CAITTSGANVLTF. The CDR3 DNA sequence: TGTGCCATCACCACGAGCGGGGCCAACGTCCTGACTTTC.

In DNA form, the CDR3 reads TGTGCCAGTAGTATCCGAGCGTCGCCAGCCGGAGCGGGTGAGACCCAGTACTTC. This gives the protein CASSIRASPAGAGETQYF. The chain links TRBV19 to TRBJ2-5, with D possibly TRBD2 on 6 matching bases. Germline V gene sequence: CDR1 LNHDA, CDR2 SQIVND (reference sequence). This CDR3 region has 18 residues. Trimming stripped 3 bases from V and 5 bases from J, with 25 bases between.

This clone was found a few times. The chain combines TRBV10-3 with TRBJ2-7; TRBD1 matches at 12 bases. V shed 7 bases, J shed 4 bases, and the junction held 8 bases outside the gene matches. Germline V gene sequence: CDR1 ENHRY, CDR2 SYGVKD. This CDR3 has 15 residues. CDR3 sequence reads: CAITFGTGGGYEQYF. The CDR3 nucleotides are TGTGCCATCACATTCGGGACAGGGGGCGGGTACGAGCAGTACTTC.

This clone was picked up a small number of times. V usage is TRBV4-1 and J usage is TRBJ2-3; TRBD2 agrees at 8 bases. The CDR3 is 13 amino acids. Germline V gene lookup returns CDR1 MGHRA and CDR2 YSYEKL. Trimming removed 6 bases from V and 1 base from J; junction bases left unmatched: 0. The chain's CDR3 is CASRTSGTDTQYF. The DNA for the CDR3 is TGCGCCAGCAGGACTAGCGGCACAGATACGCAGTATTTT.

The J gene is TRBJ2-1, the V gene TRBV19; 9 bases are shared with TRBD2. The germline V gene has CDR1 LNHDA and CDR2 SQIVND (reference sequence). This CDR3 is 13 amino acids long. V trimming: 7 bases; J trimming: 13 bases; junction bases outside the gene matches: 11. The CDR3 spells CASMFLAGGFQFF. CDR3 in DNA: TGTGCCAGTATGTTTCTCGCGGGAGGGTTCCAGTTCTTC. Full variable domain (remainder filled in from reference TRBV19 and TRBJ2-1): DGGITQSPKYLFRKEGQNVTLSCEQNLNHDAMYWYRQDPGQGLRLIYYSQIVNDFQKGDIAEGYSVSREKKESFPLTVTSAQKNPTAFYLCASMFLAGGFQFFGPGTRLTVL.